These 30 T cell receptor beta chains share one sample of origin, sequenced in a study of blood T cell repertoires in COVID-19. Assay: immunoSEQ multiplex PCR; the TCRdb copy retains only in-frame clones and omits some. This sample has 90,000 to 130,000 clones, with 82% found just once. Specimen: peripheral blood. Receptor source: a woman in her fifties or sixties with acute or convalescent COVID-19.

The gene calls are TRBV6-5 and TRBJ1-5; 7 bases line up with TRBD1. Germline V gene sequence: CDR1 MNHEY, CDR2 SVGAGI. The CDR3 sequence is 14 residues long. J was trimmed by 7 bases and V by 6 bases; bases with no gene match: 9. This CDR3 is CASSVTGNGQPQHF. The CDR3 region has the DNA TGTGCCAGCAGCGTGACAGGGAATGGACAGCCCCAGCATTTT.

This chain connects TRBV2 to TRBJ1-4; TRBD1 matches at 11 bases. Germline lookup yields CDR1 SNHLY and CDR2 FYNNEI. The V gene end was trimmed by 6 bases and the J gene end by 10 bases; junction bases not matched to a gene: 10. The CDR3 sequence is 15 residues long. CDR3 protein: CASSAPGTGGAKLFF. DNA of the CDR3: TGTGCCAGCAGCGCCCCCGGGACAGGGGGGGCAAAACTGTTTTTT. The whole variable domain, remainder taken from reference TRBV2 and TRBJ1-4, is EPEVTQTPSHQVTQMGQEVILRCVPISNHLYFYWYRQILGQKVEFLVSFYNNEISEKSEIFDDQFSVERPDGSNFTLKIRSTKLEDSAMYFCASSAPGTGGAKLFFGSGTQLSVL.

The V gene is TRBV5-1, the J gene TRBJ2-5; 9 bases match TRBD2. The V gene end was trimmed by 2 bases and the J gene end by 0 bases; junction bases not matched to a gene: 5. CDR1 is SGHRS and CDR2 is YFSETQ in the germline V gene. The CDR3 covers 16 residues. The CDR3 is CASSLVLAGNQETQYF. Written as DNA, the CDR3 is TGCGCCAGCAGCTTAGTTCTAGCGGGGAACCAAGAGACCCAGTACTTC.

The chain is built from TRBV24-1 and TRBJ1-5; 8 positions match TRBD1. Germline V gene lookup returns CDR1 KGHDR and CDR2 SFDVKD. V lost 5 bases to trimming and J lost 10 bases; unmatched junction nucleotides: 15. CDR3 length: 16 residues. CDR3 in DNA: TGTGCCACCAGTGTCAACCGGACAGGGTGGCCTAGACCCCAGCATTTT. It is translated as CATSVNRTGWPRPQHF.

V usage is TRBV7-8 and J usage is TRBJ1-2; TRBD1 matches at 7 bases. Germline V gene lookup returns CDR1 SGHVS and CDR2 FQNEAQ. V lost 0 bases and J lost 1; bases outside the gene matches: 2. The CDR3 totals 15 residues. CDR3 in amino acids: CASSLAQGGNYGYTF. DNA of the CDR3: TGTGCCAGCAGCTTAGCGCAGGGGGGTAACTATGGCTACACCTTC.

This sequence joins TRBV7-9 and TRBJ1-1, with D perhaps matching TRBD1 (5 bases). Germline CDR1 SEHNR, CDR2 FQNEAQ (reference sequence). The CDR3 runs 14 residues. Trimming stripped 6 bases from V and 2 bases from J, with 13 bases between. For the CDR3, the DNA is TGTGCCAGCAGTCCGCTAGACAGTAACACTGAAGCTTTCTTT. Residues: CASSPLDSNTEAFF. The entire variable domain, with the rest obtained from reference TRBV7-9 and TRBJ1-1, is as follows: DTGVSQNPRHKITKRGQNVTFRCDPISEHNRLYWYRQTLGQGPEFLTYFQNEAQLEKSRLLSDRFSAERPKGSFSTLEIQRTEQGDSAMYLCASSPLDSNTEAFFGQGTRLTVV.

Written as DNA, the CDR3 is TGTGCCAGCAGTTTATGGACTAGCGGGTTTCGCTCTTCCTACAATGAGCAGTTCTTC. It is translated as CASSLWTSGFRSSYNEQFF. The chain combines TRBV28 with TRBJ2-1; 10 nucleotides agree with TRBD2. V shed 0 bases and J 1 base; nucleotides not matched to a gene: 9. CDR3 length: 19 residues. Per the germline V gene, CDR1 is MDHEN and CDR2 is SYDVKM.

V usage is TRBV19 and J usage is TRBJ1-6; D unresolved. CDR1 and CDR2 (germline): LNHDA, SQIVND (reference sequence). V lost 6 bases, J lost 6 bases, and 6 bases lay in between. The CDR3 has 12 amino acids. The chain's CDR3 is CASSLLNSPLHF. The CDR3 DNA reads as TGTGCCAGTAGCCTTCTTAATTCACCCCTCCACTTT.

Turning to this clone: The sample contains more than one DNA sequence encoding this CDR3. The J gene is TRBJ2-7, the V gene TRBV2; a possible D gene is TRBD1 (6 bases). This CDR3 is 13 amino acids long. Germline V gene lookup returns CDR1 SNHLY and CDR2 FYNNEI. The ends were cut back, 6 bases at V and 2 bases at J, with 11 bases in the middle. CDR3 loop: CASSRDTPYEQYF. The CDR3 nucleotides are TGTGCCAGCAGCCGGGACACCCCCTACGAGCAGTACTTC.

This chain joins TRBV7-3 and TRBJ2-1, with D maybe TRBD1 (7 bases). Germline CDR1 and CDR2: SGHTA and FQGTGA. The CDR3 runs 16 residues. V was trimmed by 1 base and J by 4 bases, leaving 14 bases between them. The DNA of the CDR3 is TGTGCCAGCAGCTTAATGGGCGGGACAGATTACAATGAGCAGTTCTTC. Its protein is CASSLMGGTDYNEQFF.

The chain uses TRBV6-2 or TRBV6-3 and TRBJ1-1; unclear D gene. The V end was cut by 6 bases, the J end by 0 bases, with 8 bases between. CDR3 size: 13 residues. CDR1 is MNHEY, CDR2 SVGEGT, per germline. CDR3 bases: TGTGCCAGCAGCTCTCCCTTGAACACTGAAGCTTTCTTT. Protein sequence: CASSSPLNTEAFF.

This chain connects TRBV6-2 or TRBV6-3 to TRBJ1-6, with D perhaps TRBD1 (5 bases). Germline CDR1 reads MNHEY; CDR2 reads SVGEGT. Trimming left V 5 bases short and J 10 bases short, with 24 bases between. This CDR3 is built from 17 residues. The chain's CDR3 is CASSQGPTLLGRSPLHF. Written as DNA, the CDR3 is TGTGCCAGCAGTCAAGGCCCCACATTATTGGGGCGCTCACCCCTCCACTTT.

The chain uses TRBV28 and TRBJ2-5, with D tentatively TRBD1 (5 bases). V lost 3 bases to trimming and J lost 2 bases, with 7 bases between them. The CDR3 length is 13 residues. Germline CDR1 reads MDHEN; CDR2 reads SYDVKM. The CDR3 region is CASSLTVQETQYF. For the CDR3, the DNA is TGTGCCAGCAGTTTGACAGTTCAAGAGACCCAGTACTTC.

This clone has only a few counts. This specimen includes other DNA sequences encoding the same CDR3. The genes are TRBV13 and TRBJ2-7; a possible D gene is TRBD1 (6 bases). Between the trimmed V and J ends, which lost 0 bases and 5 bases, there was a span of 8 bases. CDR1 PRHDT and CDR2 FYEKMQ come from the germline V gene (reference sequence). The length of the CDR3 is 13 residues. CDR3 bases: TGTGCCAGCAGCTTAGGGCACAGGGACGAGCAGTACTTC. This sequence encodes CASSLGHRDEQYF.

The chain joins TRBV19 to TRBJ2-7; D gene uncertain. Germline CDR1 LNHDA, CDR2 SQIVND (reference sequence). Trimming removed 1 base at V and 0 bases at J, with 10 bases between. The CDR3 contains 15 residues. The CDR3 is CASSIGGGSSYEQYF. The CDR3 DNA sequence: TGTGCCAGTAGTATAGGAGGCGGAAGCTCCTACGAGCAGTACTTC.

The rearrangement uses TRBV14 and TRBJ1-1, with a possible D match to TRBD1 (5 bases). V was clipped by 3 bases and J by 10 bases, with 15 bases between them. This CDR3 region has 13 residues. Germline lookup yields CDR1 SGHDN and CDR2 FVKESK. The CDR3 loop reads CASSQVVGVGAFF. Written as DNA, the CDR3 is TGTGCCAGCAGCCAGGTAGTAGGGGTTGGAGCTTTCTTT.

This chain joins TRBV29-1 and TRBJ1-2; D perhaps matches TRBD1 (5 bases). Trimming took off 4 bases at V and 4 bases at J, with 10 bases between the two ends. Germline loops: CDR1 SQVTM, CDR2 ANQGSEA. The CDR3 runs to 12 residues. The CDR3 DNA reads as TGCAGCGTTGCAAGGGGCGCCTATGGCTACACCTTC. It codes for CSVARGAYGYTF.

This chain connects TRBV7-3 to TRBJ1-1; D not resolved. CDR1 is SGHTA and CDR2 is FQGTGA in the germline V gene. The V gene lost 3 bases and the J gene lost 8 bases, with 16 bases spanning the gap. The CDR3 is 14 residues long. The CDR3 reads CASSLTGGELEAFF. The CDR3 DNA is TGTGCCAGCAGCTTGACTGGAGGAGAATTAGAAGCTTTCTTT. Together with reference TRBV7-3 and TRBJ1-1, the CDR3 gives the full variable domain: GAGVSQTPSNKVTEKGKYVELRCDPISGHTALYWYRQSLGQGPEFLIYFQGTGAADDSGLPNDRFFAVRPEGSVSTLKIQRTERGDSAVYLCASSLTGGELEAFFGQGTRLTVV.

The chain combines TRBV6-2 or TRBV6-3 with TRBJ2-3; 9 bases line up with TRBD2. Trimming cost V 5 bases and J 7 bases; bases outside gene matches: 7. Germline V lookup: CDR1 MNHEY, CDR2 SVGEGT. The CDR3 covers 14 residues. The CDR3 DNA reads as TGTGCCAGCAGTACTCTAGCGGGAAGCAATACGCAGTATTTT. Its translation is CASSTLAGSNTQYF.

The genes are TRBV11-2 and TRBJ2-5; TRBD2 aligns across 9 bases. The CDR3 totals 16 residues. Germline V gives CDR1 SGHAT, CDR2 FQNNGV. V was clipped by 5 bases and J by 5 bases; unmatched bases: 12. CDR3 protein: CASSPGLAGISETQYF. The DNA of the CDR3 is TGTGCCAGCAGCCCTGGCCTAGCGGGGATTTCGGAGACCCAGTACTTC.

This clone was found a few times. The chain links TRBV9 to TRBJ2-7, with no clear D. The CDR3 contains 13 residues. CDR1 is SGDLS and CDR2 is YYNGEE in the germline V gene. V lost 2 bases, J lost 5 bases, and 11 bases lay in between. CDR3 in DNA: TGTGCCAGCAGCGTCGGAGTTTCCAACGAGCAGTACTTC. Protein product: CASSVGVSNEQYF.

The chain recombines TRBV7-9 with TRBJ1-2, with D tentatively TRBD1 (6 bases). Germline V gene data show CDR1 as SEHNR and CDR2 as FQNEAQ (reference sequence). The CDR3 runs to 13 residues. V dropped 5 bases and J dropped 5 bases, with 12 bases sitting between them. This chain's CDR3 is CASSPTGLYGYTF. As DNA, the CDR3 is TGTGCCAGCAGCCCAACAGGGTTATATGGCTACACCTTC.

V gene TRBV4-2 combines with J gene TRBJ1-6; the match to TRBD1 covers 7 bases. The CDR3 extends over 16 amino acids. Trimming removed 2 bases from V and 9 bases from J; junction bases left unmatched: 10. Germline V gene data show CDR1 as LGHNA and CDR2 as YNFKEQ. Here the CDR3 DNA reads TGTGCCAGCAGCCAATCCCCAGGGGGTAGTGGTTCACCCCTCCACTTT. Translating it yields CASSQSPGGSGSPLHF.

The V and J genes are TRBV5-1 and TRBJ2-5, with TRBD2 as a possible D gene (7 bases). The CDR3 covers 16 residues. The V gene lost 0 bases and the J gene lost 2 bases, with 14 bases spanning the gap. Germline V lookup: CDR1 SGHRS, CDR2 YFSETQ. This chain's CDR3 is CASSLEGGLGQETQYF. In DNA form, the CDR3 reads TGCGCCAGCAGCTTGGAGGGGGGGCTGGGGCAAGAGACCCAGTACTTC.

This chain joins TRBV11-3 and TRBJ1-1; D unresolved. Trimming cost V 5 bases and J 4 bases, with 11 bases left between them. The length of the CDR3 is 13 residues. From germline, CDR1 is SGHNT and CDR2 YENEEA. CDR3 residues: CASSPPGFTEAFF. DNA of the CDR3: TGTGCCAGCAGCCCCCCGGGATTCACTGAAGCTTTCTTT.

Here the CDR3 reads CASSITGTGTLDTQYF. The CDR3 coding sequence is TGTGCCAGCAGCATAACCGGGACAGGGACTCTCGATACGCAGTATTTT. This chain uses TRBV9 with TRBJ2-3, with 9 bases lining up with TRBD1. Losses at the gene ends were 4 bases for V and 6 bases for J; bases not matched to a gene: 12. CDR1 and CDR2 from the germline V gene are SGDLS and YYNGEE. The CDR3 totals 16 residues. Combining the CDR3 with reference TRBV9 and TRBJ2-3 gives the whole variable domain DSGVTQTPKHLITATGQRVTLRCSPRSGDLSVYWYQQSLDQGLQFLIQYYNGEERAKGNILERFSAQQFPDLHSELNLSSLELGDSALYFCASSITGTGTLDTQYFGPGTRLTVL.

There are a few counts of this clone. This rearrangement joins TRBV4-3 to TRBJ1-5, with 10 bases fitting TRBD1. This CDR3 comprises 15 residues. J lost 5 bases, V lost 3 bases, and 4 bases had no gene match. Per germline, CDR1 LGHNA and CDR2 YSLEER. Written as DNA, the CDR3 is TGCGCCAGCAGCCACCAGACAGGGGGCGATCAGCCCCAGCATTTT. This gives the protein CASSHQTGGDQPQHF.

The chain combines TRBV18 with TRBJ2-3; TRBD2 is a possible D gene (5 bases). CDR1 KGHSH and CDR2 LQKENI come from the germline V gene. The CDR3 length is 15 residues. Deletions cut 0 bases from V and 1 base from J, with 8 bases between. The CDR3 nucleotides read TGTGCCAGCTCACCACCCGCCGGGGGCACAGATACGCAGTATTTT. Protein sequence: CASSPPAGGTDTQYF. Looking up the rest from reference TRBV18 and TRBJ2-3 gives the full variable domain: NAGVMQNPRHLVRRRGQEARLRCSPMKGHSHVYWYRQLPEEGLKFMVYLQKENIIDESGMPKERFSAEFPKEGPSILRIQQVVRGDSAAYFCASSPPAGGTDTQYFGPGTRLTVL.

This clone has only one observation. This chain uses TRBV11-2 with TRBJ1-1, with 7 bases that match TRBD1. This CDR3 has 14 amino acids. Germline V gives CDR1 SGHAT, CDR2 FQNNGV. Trimming removed 7 bases from V and 1 base from J; junction bases left unmatched: 6. The CDR3 sequence: CASTRQGTNTEAFF. The CDR3 coding sequence is TGTGCCAGCACACGACAGGGAACGAACACTGAAGCTTTCTTT.

The gene calls are TRBV7-2 and TRBJ2-5, with 11 positions matching TRBD2. J lost 5 bases, V lost 5 bases, and 1 base had no gene match. The V gene's germline CDR1 is SGHTA and CDR2 FQGNSA. CDR3 length equals 13 residues. The CDR3 reads CASSPSGGETQYF. CDR3 DNA: TGTGCCAGCAGCCCTAGCGGGGGGGAGACCCAGTACTTC.